Listed below are T cell receptor beta chains from one sample, sequenced in a study of T cell repertoires in ileal Crohn's disease. Here immunoSEQ multiplex PCR was the method, and the copy in TCRdb shows in-frame clones only, minus some. The sample shows approximately 13,000 clones, roughly 84% of them seen only once. The material sequenced was ileal tissue. These receptors came from an adult with Crohn's disease. The CDR3 runs from the conserved cysteine through the conserved F or W. Each record gives: V gene, CDR3 length, J gene, clone size, D gene, CDR3 protein, CDR3 DNA. The D gene is left open where the match is weak. Clone size is given for some rows only: seen once, a few or many times, or a class if the clone is expanded.

>TRBV11-3|14|TRBJ2-3|-|TRBD2
CASSSGTSADTQYF
TGTGCCAGCAGCTCCGGGACTAGTGCCGATACGCAGTATTTT
>TRBV7-9|12|TRBJ2-5|-|TRBD2
CASSWGGETQYF
TGTGCCAGCAGCTGGGGGGGAGAGACCCAGTACTTC
>TRBV27|16|TRBJ2-1|-|TRBD2
CASRTLSGAKNNEQFF
TGTGCCAGCAGGACTCTTAGCGGGGCCAAAAACAATGAGCAGTTCTTC
>TRBV2|16|TRBJ1-5|-|-
CASNEQGARSNQPQHF
TGTGCCAGCAACGAACAGGGAGCTAGGAGCAATCAGCCCCAGCATTTT
>TRBV11-2|16|TRBJ2-7|-|TRBD1
CASSSRTGTGPREQYF
TGTGCCAGCAGCTCAAGAACCGGGACAGGCCCACGAGAGCAGTACTTC
>TRBV19|13|TRBJ2-4|-|-
CASAGAAKNIQYF
TGTGCCAGTGCCGGTGCCGCCAAAAACATTCAGTACTTC
>TRBV5-4|18|TRBJ2-3|-|TRBD2
CASSRIAGGPSGTDTQYF
TGTGCCAGCAGCCGAATAGCGGGGGGGCCATCAGGCACAGATACGCAGTATTTT
>TRBV6-5|15|TRBJ1-1|-|TRBD1
CASSGVQGAKREAFF
TGTGCCAGCAGTGGGGTCCAGGGGGCGAAGCGTGAAGCTTTCTTT
>TRBV27|14|TRBJ2-3|-|TRBD1
CASSFTGGTDTQYF
TGTGCCAGCAGTTTTACAGGGGGCACAGATACGCAGTATTTT
>TRBV2|12|TRBJ1-2|-|-
CASMGEQGWHTF
TGTGCCAGCATGGGGGAACAGGGATGGCACACCTTC
>TRBV5-1|20|TRBJ2-6|-|TRBD1
CASSLGGTGPQGSGANVLTF
TGCGCCAGCAGCTTGGGAGGGACAGGGCCTCAGGGCTCTGGGGCCAACGTCCTGACTTTC
>TRBV5-5|16|TRBJ2-7|once|TRBD2
CASSSNSGGSSYEQYF
TGTGCCAGCAGCTCAAACAGCGGGGGGAGCTCCTACGAGCAGTACTTC
>TRBV28|15|TRBJ2-5|-|-
CASSLGMGGEETQYF
TGTGCCAGCAGTTTAGGTATGGGGGGAGAAGAGACCCAGTACTTC
>TRBV6-1|17|TRBJ2-5|-|-
CASSERPLTRQQETQYF
TGTGCCAGCAGTGAAAGACCCCTTACTCGACAGCAAGAGACCCAGTACTTC
>TRBV9|16|TRBJ1-1|-|TRBD1
CASSGLTGGMNTEAFF
TGTGCCAGCAGCGGCCTGACAGGGGGGATGAACACTGAAGCTTTCTTT
>TRBV2|13|TRBJ2-1|-|TRBD1
CASRGTGGNEQFF
TGTGCCAGCAGAGGGACAGGGGGCAATGAGCAGTTCTTC
>TRBV12-5|15|TRBJ2-7|-|TRBD2
CASGGPGLADYEQYF
TGTGCTAGTGGAGGGCCCGGACTAGCCGACTATGAGCAGTACTTC
>TRBV2|14|TRBJ2-2|-|-
CASSPDFNTGELFF
TGTGCCAGCAGCCCGGACTTTAACACCGGGGAGCTGTTTTTT
>TRBV28|13|TRBJ1-3|-|-
CASSRGTGNTIYF
TGTGCCAGCAGTAGGGGTACTGGAAACACCATATATTTT
>TRBV27|12|TRBJ2-7|-|-
CASSPQGGEQYF
TGTGCCAGCAGTCCTCAGGGCGGCGAGCAGTACTTC
>TRBV7-9|14|TRBJ2-1|-|-
CASSLSLKQDEQFF
TGTGCCAGCAGCTTATCCTTAAAGCAGGATGAGCAGTTCTTC
>TRBV13|15|TRBJ2-7|-|TRBD1
CASSLRDRASYEQYF
TGTGCCAGCAGCCTCCGGGACAGGGCCTCCTACGAGCAGTACTTC
>TRBV30|14|TRBJ1-1|-|TRBD1
CARSLGQMNTEAFF
TGTGCCCGGAGCCTGGGACAGATGAACACTGAAGCTTTCTTT
>TRBV20-1|10|TRBJ2-7|-|TRBD2
CSAKDGDYRF
TGCAGTGCTAAAGATGGGGACTATCGCTTC
>TRBV4-2|15|TRBJ2-7|-|TRBD2
CASSPGLAGYYEQYF
TGTGCCAGCAGCCCCGGACTAGCGGGTTACTACGAGCAGTACTTC
>TRBV6-5|15|TRBJ2-1|-|-
CASSYSRGPNNEQFF
TGTGCCAGCAGTTACTCCCGGGGTCCGAACAATGAGCAGTTCTTC
>TRBV9|15|TRBJ2-7|-|-
CASSVAGSFSYEQYF
TGTGCCAGCAGCGTAGCAGGGTCTTTCTCCTACGAGCAGTACTTC
>TRBV29-1|15|TRBJ1-3|-|-
CSASTGGSSGNTIYF
TGCAGCGCCTCTACGGGGGGTAGCTCTGGAAACACCATATATTTT
>TRBV2|13|TRBJ1-2|-|TRBD1
CASRVTTGVGYTF
TGTGCCAGCAGGGTTACGACAGGGGTCGGCTACACCTTC
>TRBV7-7|14|TRBJ2-1|-|-
CASSLALFVGEQFF
TGTGCTAGCAGCTTAGCCCTATTCGTCGGGGAGCAGTTCTTC